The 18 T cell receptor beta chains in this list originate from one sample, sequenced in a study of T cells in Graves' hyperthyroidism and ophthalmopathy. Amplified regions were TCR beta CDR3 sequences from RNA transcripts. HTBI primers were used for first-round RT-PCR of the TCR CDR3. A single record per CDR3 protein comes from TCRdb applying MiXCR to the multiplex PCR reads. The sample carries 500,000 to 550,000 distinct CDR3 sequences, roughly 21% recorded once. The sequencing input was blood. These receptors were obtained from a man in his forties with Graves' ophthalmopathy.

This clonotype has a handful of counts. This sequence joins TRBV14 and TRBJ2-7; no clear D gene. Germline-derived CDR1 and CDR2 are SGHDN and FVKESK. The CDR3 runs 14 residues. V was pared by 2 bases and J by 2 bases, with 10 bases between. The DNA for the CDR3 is TGTGCCAGCAGCCAAATTTCAGGACCCTACGAGCAGTACTTC. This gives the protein CASSQISGPYEQYF.

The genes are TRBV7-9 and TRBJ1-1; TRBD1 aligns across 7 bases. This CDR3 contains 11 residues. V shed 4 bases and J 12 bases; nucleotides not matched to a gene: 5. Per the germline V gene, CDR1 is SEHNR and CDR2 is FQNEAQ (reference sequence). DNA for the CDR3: TGTGCCAGCAGCTCTGACAGGGAAACTTTCTTT. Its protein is CASSSDRETFF.

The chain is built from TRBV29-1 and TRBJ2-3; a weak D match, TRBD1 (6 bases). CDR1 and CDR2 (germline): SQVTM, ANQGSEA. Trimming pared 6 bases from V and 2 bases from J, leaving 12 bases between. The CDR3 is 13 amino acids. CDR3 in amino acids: CSVDTGYTDTQYF. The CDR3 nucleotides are TGCAGCGTCGATACAGGGTACACAGATACGCAGTATTTT.

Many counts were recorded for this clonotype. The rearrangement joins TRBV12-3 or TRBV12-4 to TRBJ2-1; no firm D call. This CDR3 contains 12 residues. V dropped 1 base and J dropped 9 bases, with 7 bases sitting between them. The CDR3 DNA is TGTGCCAGCAGTTTAGGGGCAGGTGAGCAGTTCTTC. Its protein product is CASSLGAGEQFF.

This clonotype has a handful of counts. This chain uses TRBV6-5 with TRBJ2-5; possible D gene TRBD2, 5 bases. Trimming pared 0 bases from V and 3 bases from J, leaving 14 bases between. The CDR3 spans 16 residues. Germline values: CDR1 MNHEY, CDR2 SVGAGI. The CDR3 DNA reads TGTGCCAGCAGTTACTCGAAGATCGTAGCGAAAGAGACCCAGTACTTC. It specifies CASSYSKIVAKETQYF.

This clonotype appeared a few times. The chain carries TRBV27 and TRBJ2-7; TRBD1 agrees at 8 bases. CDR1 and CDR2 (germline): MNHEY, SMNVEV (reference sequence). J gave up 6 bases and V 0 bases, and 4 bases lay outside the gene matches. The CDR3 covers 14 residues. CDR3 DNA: TGTGCCAGCAGTTTATCCAGGACAGGGAGCGAGCAGTACTTC. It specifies CASSLSRTGSEQYF.

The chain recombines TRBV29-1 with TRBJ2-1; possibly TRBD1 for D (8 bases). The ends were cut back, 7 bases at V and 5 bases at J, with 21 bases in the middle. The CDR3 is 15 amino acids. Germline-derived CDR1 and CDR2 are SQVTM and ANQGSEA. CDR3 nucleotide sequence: TGCAGCGGAACGGACAGGGAGGGGGGAGACAATGAGCAGTTCTTC. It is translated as CSGTDREGGDNEQFF.

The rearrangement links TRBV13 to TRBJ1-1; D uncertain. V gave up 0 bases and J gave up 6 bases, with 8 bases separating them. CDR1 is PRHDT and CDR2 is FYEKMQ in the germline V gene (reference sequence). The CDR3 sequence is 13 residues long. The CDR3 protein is CASSLGFGSEAFF. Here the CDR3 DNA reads TGTGCCAGCAGCTTAGGATTTGGATCTGAAGCTTTCTTT.

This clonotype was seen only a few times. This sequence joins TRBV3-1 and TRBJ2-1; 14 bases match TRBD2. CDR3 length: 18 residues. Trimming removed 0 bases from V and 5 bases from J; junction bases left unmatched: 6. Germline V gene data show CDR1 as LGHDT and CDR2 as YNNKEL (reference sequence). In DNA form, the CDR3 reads TGTGCCAGCAGCCAAGAGGGACTAGCGGGAGAAGTGGACAATGAGCAGTTCTTC. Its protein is CASSQEGLAGEVDNEQFF.

For the CDR3, the DNA is TGTGCCAGCAGCGGACGGGAGGGCGAGCAGTACTTC. As protein: CASSGREGEQYF. This chain links TRBV5-6 with TRBJ2-7; 8 nucleotides align to TRBD2. The CDR3 spans 12 residues. The V gene's germline CDR1 is SGHDT and CDR2 YYEEEE. V lost 4 bases to trimming and J lost 6 bases; unmatched junction nucleotides: 3.

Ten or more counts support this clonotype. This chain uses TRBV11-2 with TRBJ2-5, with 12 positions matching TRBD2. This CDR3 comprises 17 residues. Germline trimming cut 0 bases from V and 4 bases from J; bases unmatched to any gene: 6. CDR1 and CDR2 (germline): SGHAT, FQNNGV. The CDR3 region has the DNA TGTGCCAGCAGCTTAGATACCCTAGCGGGGGGGCCAGAGACCCAGTACTTC. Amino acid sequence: CASSLDTLAGGPETQYF.

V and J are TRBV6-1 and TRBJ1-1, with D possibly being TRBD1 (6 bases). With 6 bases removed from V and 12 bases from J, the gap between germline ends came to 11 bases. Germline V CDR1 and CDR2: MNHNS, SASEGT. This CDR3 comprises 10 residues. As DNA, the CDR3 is TGTGCCAGCAGACAGGGCGGGACTTTCTTT. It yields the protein CASRQGGTFF.

CDR3 sequence: CASRGSNAQRNGYTF. The DNA of the CDR3 is TGTGCCAGCAGGGGATCCAATGCCCAGAGGAACGGCTACACCTTC. J is TRBJ1-2 and V is TRBV27, with D unclear. The CDR3 spans 15 residues. Germline CDR1 reads MNHEY; CDR2 reads SMNVEV (reference sequence). V was pared by 6 bases and J by 8 bases, with 22 bases between.

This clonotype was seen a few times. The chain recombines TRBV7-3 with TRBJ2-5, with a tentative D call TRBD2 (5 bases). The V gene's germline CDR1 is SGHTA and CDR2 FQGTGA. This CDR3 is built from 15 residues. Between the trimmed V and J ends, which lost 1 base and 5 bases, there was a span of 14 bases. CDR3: CASSLILAAAETQYF. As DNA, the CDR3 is TGTGCCAGCAGCTTAATCCTAGCTGCCGCCGAGACCCAGTACTTC.

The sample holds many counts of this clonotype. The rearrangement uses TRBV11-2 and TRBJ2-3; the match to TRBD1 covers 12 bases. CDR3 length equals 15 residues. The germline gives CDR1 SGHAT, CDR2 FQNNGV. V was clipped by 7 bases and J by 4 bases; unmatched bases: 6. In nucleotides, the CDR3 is TGTGCCAGCAACCCCGGGACAGGGGGCTCAGATACGCAGTATTTT. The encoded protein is CASNPGTGGSDTQYF.

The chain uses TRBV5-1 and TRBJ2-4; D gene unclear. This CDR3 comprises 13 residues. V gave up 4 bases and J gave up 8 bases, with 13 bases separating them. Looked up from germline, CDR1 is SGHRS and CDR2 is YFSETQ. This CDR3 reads CASSTSAVDIQYF. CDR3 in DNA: TGCGCCAGCAGCACCAGCGCGGTAGACATTCAGTACTTC. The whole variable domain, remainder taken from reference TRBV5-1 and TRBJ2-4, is KAGVTQTPRYLIKTRGQQVTLSCSPISGHRSVSWYQQTPGQGLQFLFEYFSETQRNKGNFPGRFSGRQFSNSRSEMNVSTLELGDSALYLCASSTSAVDIQYFGAGTRLSVL.

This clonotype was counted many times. For the CDR3, the DNA is TGTGCCAGCAGCCCAAGTGGGGCGGTGGCCGAGCAGTACTTC. Protein product: CASSPSGAVAEQYF. The rearrangement uses TRBV7-8 and TRBJ2-7; possibly TRBD1 for D (5 bases). This CDR3 has 14 residues. The germline V and J ends were trimmed by 5 bases and 6 bases, with 17 bases remaining between them. The germline gives CDR1 SGHVS, CDR2 FQNEAQ.

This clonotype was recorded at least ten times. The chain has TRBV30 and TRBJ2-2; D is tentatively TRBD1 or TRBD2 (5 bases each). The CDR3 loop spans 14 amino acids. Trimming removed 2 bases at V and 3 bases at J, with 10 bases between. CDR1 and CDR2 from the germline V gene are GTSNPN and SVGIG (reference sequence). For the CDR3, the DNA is TGTGCCTGGAGTTGGGACGCTCACACCGGGGAGCTGTTTTTT. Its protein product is CAWSWDAHTGELFF.